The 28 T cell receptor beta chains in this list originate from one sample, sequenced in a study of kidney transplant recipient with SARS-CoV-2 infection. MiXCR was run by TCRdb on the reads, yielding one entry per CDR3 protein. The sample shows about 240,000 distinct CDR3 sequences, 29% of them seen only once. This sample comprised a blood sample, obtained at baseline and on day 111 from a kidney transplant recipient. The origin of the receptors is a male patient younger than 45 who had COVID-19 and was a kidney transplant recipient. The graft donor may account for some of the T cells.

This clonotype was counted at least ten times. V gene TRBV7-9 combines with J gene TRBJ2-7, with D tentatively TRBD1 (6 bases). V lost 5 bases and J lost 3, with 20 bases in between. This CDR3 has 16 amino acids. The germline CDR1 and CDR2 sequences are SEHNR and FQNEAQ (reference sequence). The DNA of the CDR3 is TGTGCCAGCAGCCCCTCAGGGGCCGAGGTGGGCTACGAGCAGTACTTC. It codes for CASSPSGAEVGYEQYF. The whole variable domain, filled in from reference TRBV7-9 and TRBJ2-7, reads DTGVSQNPRHKITKRGQNVTFRCDPISEHNRLYWYRQTLGQGPEFLTYFQNEAQLEKSRLLSDRFSAERPKGSFSTLEIQRTEQGDSAMYLCASSPSGAEVGYEQYFGPGTRLTVT.

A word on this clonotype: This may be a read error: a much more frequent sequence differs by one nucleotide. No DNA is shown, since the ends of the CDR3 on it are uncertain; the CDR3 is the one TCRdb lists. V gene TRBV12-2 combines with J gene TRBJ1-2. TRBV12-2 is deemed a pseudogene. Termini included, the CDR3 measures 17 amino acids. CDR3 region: CASRCITTPRKTYGCTF.

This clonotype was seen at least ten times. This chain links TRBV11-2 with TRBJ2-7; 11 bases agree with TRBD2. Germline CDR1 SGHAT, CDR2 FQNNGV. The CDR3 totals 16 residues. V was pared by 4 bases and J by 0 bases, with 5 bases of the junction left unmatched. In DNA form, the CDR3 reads TGTGCCAGCAGCTCCGTGGGACTAGCGGCCTCCTACGAGCAGTACTTC. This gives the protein CASSSVGLAASYEQYF.

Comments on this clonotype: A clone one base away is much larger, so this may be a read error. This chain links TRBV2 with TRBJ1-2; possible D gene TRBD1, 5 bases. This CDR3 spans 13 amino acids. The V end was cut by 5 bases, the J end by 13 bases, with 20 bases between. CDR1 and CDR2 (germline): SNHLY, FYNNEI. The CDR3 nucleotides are TGTGCCAGCAGTCAAACCCGGGGCACGGGTGTCACCTTC. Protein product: CASSQTRGTGVTF. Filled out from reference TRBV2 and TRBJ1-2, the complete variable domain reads EPEVTQTPSHQVTQMGQEVILRCVPISNHLYFYWYRQILGQKVEFLVSFYNNEISEKSEIFDDQFSVERPDGSNFTLKIRSTKLEDSAMYFCASSQTRGTGVTFGSGTRLTVV.

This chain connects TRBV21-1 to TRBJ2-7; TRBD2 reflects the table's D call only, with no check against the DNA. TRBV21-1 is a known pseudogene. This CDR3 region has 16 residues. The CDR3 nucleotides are TGTGCCAGCAGCGACCGGGGGAGGGTACAAGCCTACGAGCAGTACTTC. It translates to CASSDRGRVQAYEQYF.

CDR3 sequence reads: CASTRDRVNTEAFF. The CDR3 region has the DNA TGTGCCAGTACTCGGGACAGGGTGAACACTGAAGCTTTCTTT. The J gene is TRBJ1-1, the V gene TRBV19; 9 bases are shared with TRBD1. Germline V gene data show CDR1 as LNHDA and CDR2 as SQIVND (reference sequence). V trimming: 7 bases; J trimming: 0 bases; junction bases outside the gene matches: 3. The CDR3 is made up of 14 amino acids. The entire variable domain, with the rest obtained from reference TRBV19 and TRBJ1-1, is as follows: DGGITQSPKYLFRKEGQNVTLSCEQNLNHDAMYWYRQDPGQGLRLIYYSQIVNDFQKGDIAEGYSVSREKKESFPLTVTSAQKNPTAFYLCASTRDRVNTEAFFGQGTRLTVV.

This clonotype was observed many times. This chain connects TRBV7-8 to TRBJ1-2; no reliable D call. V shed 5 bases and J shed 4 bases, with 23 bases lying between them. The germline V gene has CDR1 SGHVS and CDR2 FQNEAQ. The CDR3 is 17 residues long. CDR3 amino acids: CASSRIAFTRKTYGYTF. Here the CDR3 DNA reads TGTGCCAGCAGCAGGATCGCGTTTACCCGAAAGACCTATGGCTACACCTTC.

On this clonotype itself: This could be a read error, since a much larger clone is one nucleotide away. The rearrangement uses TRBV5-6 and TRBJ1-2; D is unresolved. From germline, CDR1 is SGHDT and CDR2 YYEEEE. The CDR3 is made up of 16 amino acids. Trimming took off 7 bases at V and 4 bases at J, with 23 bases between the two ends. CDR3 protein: CASFINNNRKTYGYTF. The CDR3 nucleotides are TGTGCCAGCTTCATTAACAATAATCGAAAGACCTATGGCTACACCTTC.

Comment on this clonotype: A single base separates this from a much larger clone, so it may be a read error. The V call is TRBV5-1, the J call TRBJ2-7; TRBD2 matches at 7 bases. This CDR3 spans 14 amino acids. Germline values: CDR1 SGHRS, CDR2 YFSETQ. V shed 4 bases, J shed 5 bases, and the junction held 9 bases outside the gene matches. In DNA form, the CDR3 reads TGCGCCAGCAGCCCCTCACTTCGGGAGGACGAGCAGTACTTC. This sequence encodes CASSPSLREDEQYF.

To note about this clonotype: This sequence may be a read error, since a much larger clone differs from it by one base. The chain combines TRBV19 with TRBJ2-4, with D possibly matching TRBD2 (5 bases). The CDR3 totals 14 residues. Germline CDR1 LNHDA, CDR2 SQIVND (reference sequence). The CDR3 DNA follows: TGTGCCAGTAGTATGGGCTGGGAAAGCAATGAGCGGTTCTTC. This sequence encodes CASSMGWESNERFF.

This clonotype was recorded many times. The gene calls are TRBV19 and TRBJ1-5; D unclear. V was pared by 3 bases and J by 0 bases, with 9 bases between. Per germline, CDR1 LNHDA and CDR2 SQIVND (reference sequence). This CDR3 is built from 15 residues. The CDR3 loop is CASSIAVNSNQPQHF. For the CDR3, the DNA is TGTGCCAGTAGTATTGCAGTCAATAGCAATCAGCCCCAGCATTTT.

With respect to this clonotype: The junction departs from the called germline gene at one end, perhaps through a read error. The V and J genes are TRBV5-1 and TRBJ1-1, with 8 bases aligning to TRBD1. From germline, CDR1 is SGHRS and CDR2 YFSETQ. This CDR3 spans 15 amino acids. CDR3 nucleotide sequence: TGCGCCAGTAGCTCGGATTCAGGGGGCACCACTGAAGCTTTCTTT. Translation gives CASSSDSGGTTEAFF.

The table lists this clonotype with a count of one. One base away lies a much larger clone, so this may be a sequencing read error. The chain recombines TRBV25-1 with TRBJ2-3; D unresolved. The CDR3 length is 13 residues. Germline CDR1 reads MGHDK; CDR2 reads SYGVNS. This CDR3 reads CASSQRPLDAQYF. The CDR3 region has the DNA TGTGCCAGCAGTCAAAGGCCTTTAGATGCGCAGTATTTT. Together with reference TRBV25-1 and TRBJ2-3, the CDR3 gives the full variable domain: EADIYQTPRYLVIGTGKKITLECSQTMGHDKMYWYQQDPGMELHLIHYSYGVNSTEKGDLSSESTVSRIRTEHFPLTLESARPSHTSQYLCASSQRPLDAQYFGPGTRLTVL.

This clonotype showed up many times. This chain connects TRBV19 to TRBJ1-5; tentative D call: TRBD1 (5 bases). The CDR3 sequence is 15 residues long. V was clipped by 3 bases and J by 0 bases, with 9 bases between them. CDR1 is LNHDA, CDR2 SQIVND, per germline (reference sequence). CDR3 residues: CASSITDTSNQPQHF. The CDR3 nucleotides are TGTGCCAGTAGTATTACGGACACTAGCAATCAGCCCCAGCATTTT.

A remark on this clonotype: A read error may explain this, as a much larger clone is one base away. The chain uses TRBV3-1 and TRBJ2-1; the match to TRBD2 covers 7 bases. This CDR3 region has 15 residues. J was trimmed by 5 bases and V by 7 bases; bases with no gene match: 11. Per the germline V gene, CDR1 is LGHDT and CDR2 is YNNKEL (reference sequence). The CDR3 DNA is TGTGCCAGCAACCCACCCTTGCGGGAGAACAATGAGCAGTTCTTC. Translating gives CASNPPLRENNEQFF.

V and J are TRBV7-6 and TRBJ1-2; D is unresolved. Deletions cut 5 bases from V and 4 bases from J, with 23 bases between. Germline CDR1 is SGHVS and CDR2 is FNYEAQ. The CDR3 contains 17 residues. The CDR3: CASSAEIESRKTYGYTF. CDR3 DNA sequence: TGTGCCAGCAGCGCGGAAATTGAATCTCGAAAGACCTATGGCTACACCTTC. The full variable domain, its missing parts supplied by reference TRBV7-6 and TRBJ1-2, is GAGVSQSPRYKVTKRGQDVALRCDPISGHVSLYWYRQALGQGPEFLTYFNYEAQQDKSGLPNDRFSAERPEGSISTLTIQRTEQRDSAMYRCASSAEIESRKTYGYTFGSGTRLTVV.

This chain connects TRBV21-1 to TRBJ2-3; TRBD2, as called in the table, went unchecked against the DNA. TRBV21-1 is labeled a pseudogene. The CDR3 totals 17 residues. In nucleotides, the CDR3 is TGTGCCAGCAGCCATCTAGTAGCTACAGTCATGCAAGATACGCAGTATTTT. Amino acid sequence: CASSHLVATVMQDTQYF.

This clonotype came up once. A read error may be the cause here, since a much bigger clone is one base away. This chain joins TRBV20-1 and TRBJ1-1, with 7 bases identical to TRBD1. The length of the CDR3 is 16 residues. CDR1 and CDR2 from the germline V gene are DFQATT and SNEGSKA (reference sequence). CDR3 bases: TGCAGTACTAGGTCGGCGCACAGGGGTTTGAACACTGAAGCTTTCTTT. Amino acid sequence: CSTRSAHRGLNTEAFF.

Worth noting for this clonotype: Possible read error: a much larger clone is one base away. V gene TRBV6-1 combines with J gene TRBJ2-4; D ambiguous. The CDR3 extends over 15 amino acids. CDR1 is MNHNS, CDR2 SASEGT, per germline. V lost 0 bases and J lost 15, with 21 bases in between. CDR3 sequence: CASSEASPLPYERYF. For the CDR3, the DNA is TGTGCCAGCAGTGAAGCCTCACCTCTCCCCTACGAGCGGTACTTC.

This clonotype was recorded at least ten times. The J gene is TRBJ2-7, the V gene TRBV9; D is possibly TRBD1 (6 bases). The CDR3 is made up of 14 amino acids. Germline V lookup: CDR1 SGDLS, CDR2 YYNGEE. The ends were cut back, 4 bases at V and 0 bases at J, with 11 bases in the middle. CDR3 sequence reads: CASSSGVPSYEQYF. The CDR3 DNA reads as TGTGCCAGCAGCTCAGGGGTCCCCTCCTACGAGCAGTACTTC.

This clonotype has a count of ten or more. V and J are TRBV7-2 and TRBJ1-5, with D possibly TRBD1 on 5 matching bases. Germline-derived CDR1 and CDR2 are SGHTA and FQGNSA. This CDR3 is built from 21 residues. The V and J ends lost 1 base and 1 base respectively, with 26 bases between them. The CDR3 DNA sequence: TGTGCCAGCAGCTTAGTTGCAGATATCCGGGACCGACCATTAAGCAATCAGCCCCAGCATTTT. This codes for CASSLVADIRDRPLSNQPQHF.

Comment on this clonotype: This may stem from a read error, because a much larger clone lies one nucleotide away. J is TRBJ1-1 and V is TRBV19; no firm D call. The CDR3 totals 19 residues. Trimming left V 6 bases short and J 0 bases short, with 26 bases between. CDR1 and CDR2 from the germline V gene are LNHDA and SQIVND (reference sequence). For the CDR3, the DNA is TGTGCCAGTAGCACAAAGATGGCGGAACACCTAACCATGAACACTGAAGCTTTCTTT. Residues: CASSTKMAEHLTMNTEAFF.

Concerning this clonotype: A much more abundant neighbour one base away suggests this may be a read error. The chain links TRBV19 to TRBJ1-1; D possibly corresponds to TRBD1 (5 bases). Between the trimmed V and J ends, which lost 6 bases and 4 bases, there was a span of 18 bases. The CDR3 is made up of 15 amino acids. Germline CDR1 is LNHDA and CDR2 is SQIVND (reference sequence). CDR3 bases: TGTGCCAGTAGCCCCCCCGCCGGGGGAGGCACTGAAGCTTTCTTT. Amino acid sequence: CASSPPAGGGTEAFF.

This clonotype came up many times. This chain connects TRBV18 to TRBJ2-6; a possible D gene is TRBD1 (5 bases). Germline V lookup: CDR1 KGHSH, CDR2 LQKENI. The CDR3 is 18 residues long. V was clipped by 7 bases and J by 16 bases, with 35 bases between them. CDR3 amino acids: CASYRVWTFTKSGQRLTF. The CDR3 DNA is TGTGCCAGCTATCGTGTTTGGACATTTACAAAGTCGGGCCAACGTCTGACTTTC.

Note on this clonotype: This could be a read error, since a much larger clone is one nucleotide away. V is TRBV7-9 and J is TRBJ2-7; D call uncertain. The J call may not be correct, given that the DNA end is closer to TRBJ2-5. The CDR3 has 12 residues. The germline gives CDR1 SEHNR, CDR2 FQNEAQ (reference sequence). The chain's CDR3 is CTSTLLAETQYF. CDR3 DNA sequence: TGTACCAGCACCCTCCTCGCAGAGACCCAGTACTTC.

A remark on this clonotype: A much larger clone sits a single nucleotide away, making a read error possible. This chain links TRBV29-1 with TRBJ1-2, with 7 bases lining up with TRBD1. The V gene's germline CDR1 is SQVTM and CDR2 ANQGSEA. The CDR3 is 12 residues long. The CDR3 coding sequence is TGCGGCGTTTTCACAGGGGTAAATGGCTACACCTTC. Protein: CGVFTGVNGYTF.

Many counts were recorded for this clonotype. CDR3 residues: CASSLWRLRRKTYGYTF. The CDR3 nucleotides are TGCGCCAGCAGTTTGTGGAGGCTACGCAGAAAGACCTATGGCTACACCTTC. V gene TRBV23-1 combines with J gene TRBJ1-2; D is ambiguous. TRBV23-1 is reported as an ORF; its role is uncertain. Deletions cut 5 bases from V and 4 bases from J, with 23 bases between. The CDR3 runs 17 residues.

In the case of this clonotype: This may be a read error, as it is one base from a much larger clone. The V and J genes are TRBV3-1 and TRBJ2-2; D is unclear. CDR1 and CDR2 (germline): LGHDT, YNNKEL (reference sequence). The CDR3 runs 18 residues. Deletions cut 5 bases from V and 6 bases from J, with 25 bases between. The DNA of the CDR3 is TGTGCCAGCAGCACCATAGCTCCCATTTCAGGCTTGGCCGGGGAGCTGTTTTTT. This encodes CASSTIAPISGLAGELFF.